This T cell receptor beta chain originates from a study of blood T cell repertoires in COVID-19. Turning to the study itself: Some COVID-19 samples were acute and others convalescent; all came from the United States, Italy and Spain. Sample material is recorded as cDNA or gDNA derived from T cells, B-cell-depleted T cells, or PBMCs.

Original handling: Reference gene primers were amplified, and this amplification served to estimate nucleated cell counts. Here immunoSEQ multiplex PCR was the method, and the copy in TCRdb shows in-frame clones only, minus some. The D gene and trimming were derived from the DNA, and the V and J assignments and clone size from that table. The table lists 160,000 or so clones, roughly nine tenths of them singletons, with around 4% in the top ten. Germline CDR1 LGHNA, CDR2 YNFKEQ. V shed 1 base and J 5 bases; nucleotides not matched to a gene: 4. This CDR3 contains 15 residues. The sequence was collected from a woman in her 70s with acute or convalescent COVID-19. The V and J genes are TRBV4-2 and TRBJ2-2, with TRBD1 matching over 7 bases. Source material: peripheral blood. DNA for the CDR3: TGTGCCAGCAGCCAAGGAGACAGGGTTACCGGGGAGCTGTTTTTT. This sequence encodes CASSQGDRVTGELFF.